Presented here are 32 T cell receptor beta chains from one specimen sequenced in a study of OX40 agonist ivuxolimab in advanced cancers. TCRdb keeps only in-frame clones here, not all; method: immunoSEQ multiplex PCR. The sample has some 64,000 clones; 80% to 95% are singletons. The sequenced sample was CD4+ or CD8+ T cells sorted from blood, obtained in a trial of the OX40 agonist ivuxolimab. These TCRs come from an adult with an advanced solid tumor such as melanoma, head and neck, liver or kidney cancer.

The chain employs TRBV10-2 and TRBJ2-7; D is unclear. The V gene lost 0 bases and the J gene lost 6 bases, with 9 bases spanning the gap. The germline V gene has CDR1 WSHSY and CDR2 SAAADI. The CDR3 contains 13 residues. The chain's CDR3 is CASSESINREQYF. DNA of the CDR3: TGCGCCAGCAGTGAGTCGATAAATCGCGAGCAGTACTTC.

The genes are TRBV7-8 and TRBJ2-1, with TRBD2 matching over 7 bases. V dropped 5 bases and J dropped 3; count of bases not matched to a gene: 13. Germline values: CDR1 SGHVS, CDR2 FQNEAQ. This CDR3 spans 17 amino acids. CDR3 amino acids: CASSLPGASGDYNEQFF. The DNA of the CDR3 is TGTGCCAGCAGCCTACCCGGGGCTAGCGGCGACTACAATGAGCAGTTCTTC.

V gene TRBV7-2 combines with J gene TRBJ1-2, with D hard to call. Germline assignment: CDR1 SGHTA and CDR2 FQGNSA. The V gene lost 4 bases and the J gene lost 0 bases, with 9 bases spanning the gap. The CDR3 spans 14 residues. Here the CDR3 reads CASSYNLANYGYTF. CDR3 in DNA: TGTGCCAGCAGCTACAATCTTGCTAACTATGGCTACACCTTC.

This chain's CDR3 is CASSFHHVDNEQFF. DNA of the CDR3: TGTGCCAGCAGCTTCCATCACGTGGATAATGAGCAGTTCTTC. The chain recombines TRBV9 with TRBJ2-1; D call uncertain. V was shortened by 4 bases and J by 7 bases, with 15 bases between the two germline ends. CDR1 and CDR2 (germline): SGDLS, YYNGEE. The CDR3 is made up of 14 amino acids.

The J gene is TRBJ2-5, the V gene TRBV7-9; 8 bases agree with TRBD2. Germline-derived CDR1 and CDR2 are SEHNR and FQNEAQ (reference sequence). With 5 bases clipped from V and 5 bases from J, the junction kept 7 bases outside the gene matches. This CDR3 is 14 amino acids long. The CDR3 reads CASSPGLARETQYF. The CDR3 bases are TGTGCCAGCAGCCCAGGACTAGCCCGGGAGACCCAGTACTTC.

The genes are TRBV27 and TRBJ1-5; TRBD1 matches 7 bases. CDR3 length: 15 amino acids. Germline V gene sequence: CDR1 MNHEY, CDR2 SMNVEV (reference sequence). With V trimmed by 0 bases and J by 6 bases, 5 bases remained unmatched. Here the CDR3 reads CASSLSGTVFQPQHF. The CDR3 region has the DNA TGTGCCAGCAGTTTATCCGGGACAGTGTTTCAGCCCCAGCATTTT.

The chain carries TRBV6-1 and TRBJ2-5; D unclear. This CDR3 contains 15 residues. CDR1 MNHNS and CDR2 SASEGT come from the germline V gene. V lost 4 bases and J lost 6, with 18 bases in between. CDR3 sequence reads: CASSAPGLTEKTQYF. DNA of the CDR3: TGTGCCAGCAGTGCCCCCGGGCTAACCGAAAAGACCCAGTACTTC.

The chain carries TRBV4-1 and TRBJ2-7; 7 positions match TRBD2. The length of the CDR3 is 13 residues. Unmatched junction bases numbered 5, after V lost 4 bases and J lost 5 bases. Germline V gene data show CDR1 as MGHRA and CDR2 as YSYEKL. CDR3 in amino acids: CASSPAGNHEQYF. In DNA form, the CDR3 reads TGCGCCAGCAGCCCAGCGGGGAACCACGAGCAGTACTTC.

This chain links TRBV5-5 with TRBJ1-1; no firm D call. This CDR3 is built from 13 residues. Germline assignment: CDR1 SGHKS and CDR2 YYEKEE (reference sequence). Trimming stripped 3 bases from V and 4 bases from J, with 10 bases between. In nucleotides, the CDR3 is TGTGCCAGCAGCTGGGTCCTAGGCACTGAAGCTTTCTTT. It translates to CASSWVLGTEAFF.

V is TRBV29-1 and J is TRBJ2-1; the D call may be TRBD1 or TRBD2 (6 bases each). V was clipped by 7 bases and J by 0 bases, with 16 bases between them. The CDR3 consists of 15 residues. Germline lookup yields CDR1 SQVTM and CDR2 ANQGSEA. The CDR3 sequence is CSARGEISSYNEQFF. In DNA form, the CDR3 reads TGCAGCGCGAGGGGGGAAATAAGCTCCTACAATGAGCAGTTCTTC.

This clone was detected once. The chain couples TRBV7-8 to TRBJ2-7, with 16 bases matching TRBD2. V was clipped by 5 bases and J by 4 bases; unmatched bases: 8. CDR3 size: 17 residues. Germline CDR1 is SGHVS and CDR2 is FQNEAQ. CDR3 sequence reads: CASSHPGLAGGPYEQYF. Written as DNA, the CDR3 is TGTGCCAGCAGCCACCCGGGACTAGCGGGAGGGCCGTACGAGCAGTACTTC.

This clone appeared once. This chain uses TRBV11-2 with TRBJ2-7; D remains unclear. Germline loops: CDR1 SGHAT, CDR2 FQNNGV. Trimming removed 1 base from V and 3 bases from J, with 10 bases in between. This CDR3 contains 14 residues. The CDR3 sequence is CASSLGVGDYEQYF. The CDR3 nucleotides read TGTGCCAGCAGCTTAGGGGTTGGGGACTACGAGCAGTACTTC.

CDR3 loop: CASSSLGEQYF. CDR3 in DNA: TGTGCCAGCAGTTCCCTAGGCGAGCAGTACTTC. This chain uses TRBV28 with TRBJ2-7; D gene ambiguous. The CDR3 contains 11 residues. V was shortened by 4 bases and J by 6 bases, with 7 bases between the two germline ends. The germline V gene encodes CDR1 MDHEN and CDR2 SYDVKM. Filled out from reference TRBV28 and TRBJ2-7, the complete variable domain reads DVKVTQSSRYLVKRTGEKVFLECVQDMDHENMFWYRQDPGLGLRLIYFSYDVKMKEKGDIPEGYSVSREKKERFSLILESASTNQTSMYLCASSSLGEQYFGPGTRLTVT.

The J gene is TRBJ2-7, the V gene TRBV18; 9 positions match TRBD2. This CDR3 has 14 amino acids. CDR1 and CDR2 (germline): KGHSH, LQKENI. The ends lost 2 bases at V and 12 bases at J; junction bases unmatched: 11. This chain's CDR3 is CASSPTGEPSGAYF. The CDR3 coding sequence is TGTGCCAGCTCACCAACGGGAGAGCCTAGCGGGGCGTACTTC.

The chain couples TRBV4-2 to TRBJ2-3; TRBD1 or TRBD2 may be the D gene (5 bases each). V lost 2 bases to trimming and J lost 6 bases, with 15 bases between them. From germline, CDR1 is LGHNA and CDR2 YNFKEQ. The CDR3 is 15 amino acids. The CDR3 DNA sequence: TGTGCCAGCAGCCAATTTGGTGGGACCACGGATACGCAGTATTTT. Its protein is CASSQFGGTTDTQYF.

The chain carries TRBV10-2 and TRBJ1-1; unclear D gene. Germline loops: CDR1 WSHSY, CDR2 SAAADI. The CDR3 consists of 13 residues. Trimming left V 4 bases short and J 5 bases short, with 11 bases between. CDR3 nucleotides: TGCGCCAGCAGTGTCCGTCAGGAGACTGAAGCTTTCTTT. It encodes CASSVRQETEAFF.

The rearrangement joins TRBV20-1 to TRBJ2-5, with D uncertain. The CDR3 contains 10 residues. V lost 3 bases and J 5 bases, leaving 4 bases between the germline ends. Germline CDR1 is DFQATT and CDR2 is SNEGSKA (reference sequence). CDR3 DNA sequence: TGCAGTGCTAGGGCGGAGACCCAGTACTTC. Amino acid sequence: CSARAETQYF.

This clone was observed a single time. This rearrangement joins TRBV7-9 to TRBJ2-5, with 10 bases that match TRBD1. V gave up 8 bases and J gave up 5 bases; unmatched junction bases: 8. The CDR3 has 14 amino acids. Germline CDR1 is SEHNR and CDR2 is FQNEAQ (reference sequence). CDR3 DNA sequence: TGTGCCAGCCGAGGGACAGGGGCCATTGAGACCCAGTACTTC. It specifies CASRGTGAIETQYF.

The chain uses TRBV5-5 and TRBJ2-1; D gene uncertain. Trimming cost V 3 bases and J 8 bases, with 9 bases left between them. Germline V gives CDR1 SGHKS, CDR2 YYEKEE (reference sequence). This CDR3 is built from 12 residues. The CDR3 DNA reads TGTGCCAGCAGCTCCCTAAGGGATGAGCAGTTCTTC. Translating it yields CASSSLRDEQFF.

This chain connects TRBV27 to TRBJ2-7, with 7 bases identical to TRBD2. Germline trimming cut 1 base from V and 0 bases from J; bases unmatched to any gene: 6. Germline-derived CDR1 and CDR2 are MNHEY and SMNVEV (reference sequence). The CDR3 sequence is 16 residues long. CDR3 DNA sequence: TGTGCCAGCAGTTTATATGGCGGGAGCGTCTCCTACGAGCAGTACTTC. Amino acid sequence: CASSLYGGSVSYEQYF.

This clone is a singleton in its sample. The chain links TRBV9 to TRBJ1-1; the D gene is possibly TRBD1 (6 bases). In germline, CDR1 is SGDLS, CDR2 YYNGEE. Trimming left V 3 bases short and J 1 base short, with 10 bases between. This CDR3 comprises 14 residues. The CDR3: CASSAIQGNTEAFF. CDR3 sequence (DNA): TGTGCCAGCAGCGCCATACAGGGGAACACTGAAGCTTTCTTT.

V usage is TRBV7-3 and J usage is TRBJ2-3, with 9 positions matching TRBD2. Germline V gene data show CDR1 as SGHTA and CDR2 as FQGTGA. This CDR3 comprises 15 residues. Trimming at V came to 4 bases and at J to 3 bases, leaving 5 bases not matched to a gene. CDR3 protein: CASSSGTSSTDTQYF. The CDR3, as DNA: TGTGCCAGCAGCTCCGGGACTAGCAGTACAGATACGCAGTATTTT.

This rearrangement joins TRBV6-5 to TRBJ2-5; TRBD2 is a possible D gene (6 bases). CDR3 size: 14 residues. The germline V gene encodes CDR1 MNHEY and CDR2 SVGAGI. V was cut by 4 bases and J by 5 bases, with 14 bases left in between. CDR3 DNA sequence: TGTGCCAGCAGTTCCGTGGGCGCGGGGGAGACCCAGTACTTC. Translated: CASSSVGAGETQYF.

This chain joins TRBV2 and TRBJ2-2, with 13 bases identical to TRBD2. Per germline, CDR1 SNHLY and CDR2 FYNNEI. CDR3 length: 17 amino acids. Trimming at V came to 9 bases and at J to 2 bases, leaving 9 bases not matched to a gene. CDR3 nucleotides: TGTGCCAGTAACGGACTAGCGGGAGTTTACAACACCGGGGAGCTGTTTTTT. Translated, it gives CASNGLAGVYNTGELFF.

The chain couples TRBV19 to TRBJ1-1, with 9 positions matching TRBD1. The length of the CDR3 is 14 residues. Germline assignment: CDR1 LNHDA and CDR2 SQIVND (reference sequence). V lost 6 bases to trimming and J lost 4 bases; unmatched junction nucleotides: 6. CDR3 nucleotides: TGTGCCAGTAGCCCGGGACAGGGATCCACTGAAGCTTTCTTT. The encoded protein is CASSPGQGSTEAFF.

The chain links TRBV19 to TRBJ2-3; D unresolved. The ends were cut back, 3 bases at V and 4 bases at J, with 11 bases in the middle. This CDR3 spans 14 amino acids. Germline loops: CDR1 LNHDA, CDR2 SQIVND (reference sequence). CDR3 amino acids: CASSISLAADTQYF. For the CDR3, the DNA is TGTGCCAGTAGTATCTCTCTTGCTGCAGATACGCAGTATTTT.

The rearrangement uses TRBV4-1 and TRBJ2-7, with 7 bases that match TRBD1. The junction had 21 bases not matched to a gene; V was cut back by 1 base and J by 12 bases. Germline V CDR1 and CDR2: MGHRA, YSYEKL. This CDR3 is built from 17 residues. The CDR3 loop is CASSQGGVFEGAGTMYF. As DNA, the CDR3 is TGCGCCAGCAGCCAAGGGGGCGTTTTCGAGGGGGCGGGTACAATGTACTTC.

The rearrangement links TRBV10-3 to TRBJ2-7, with D possibly matching TRBD1 (6 bases). The germline V and J ends were trimmed by 5 bases and 6 bases, with 20 bases remaining between them. This CDR3 has 15 residues. CDR1 and CDR2 (germline): ENHRY, SYGVKD. CDR3 sequence (DNA): TGTGCCATCAGTTCTTATACAGGGAGCCAGGTCGAGCAGTACTTC. Protein: CAISSYTGSQVEQYF.

The V gene is TRBV19, the J gene TRBJ2-7; 11 positions agree with TRBD1. CDR1 is LNHDA and CDR2 is SQIVND in the germline V gene (reference sequence). The CDR3 covers 15 residues. J gave up 4 bases and V 5 bases, and 7 bases lay outside the gene matches. For the CDR3, the DNA is TGTGCCAGTAGTTTCCGGGACAGGGGGATGTACGAGCAGTACTTC. Translated: CASSFRDRGMYEQYF.

This clone was recorded once. The V and J genes are TRBV9 and TRBJ2-5; D is unclear. Trimming cost V 3 bases and J 2 bases, with 8 bases left between them. The CDR3 runs 13 residues. Germline values: CDR1 SGDLS, CDR2 YYNGEE. Here the CDR3 DNA reads TGTGCCAGCAGCGGCGACTCGCAAGAGACCCAGTACTTC. As protein: CASSGDSQETQYF. Full variable domain (rest looked up from reference TRBV9 and TRBJ2-5): DSGVTQTPKHLITATGQRVTLRCSPRSGDLSVYWYQQSLDQGLQFLIQYYNGEERAKGNILERFSAQQFPDLHSELNLSSLELGDSALYFCASSGDSQETQYFGPGTRLLVL.

This CDR3 is CASSSGTSGHEQYF. The CDR3 nucleotides read TGTGCCAGCAGCTCCGGGACTAGCGGACACGAGCAGTACTTC. The chain couples TRBV7-9 to TRBJ2-5; 11 bases are a match to TRBD2. Gene TRBJ2-7 matches the end of the DNA better, so the J call may be wrong. The length of the CDR3 is 14 residues. Germline lookup yields CDR1 SEHNR and CDR2 FQNEAQ (reference sequence).

The CDR3 DNA sequence: TGTGCCAGCAGTGAAGGTAGCGGGACAGCGAGCACAGATACGCAGTATTTT. Translating gives CASSEGSGTASTDTQYF. The chain is built from TRBV2 and TRBJ2-3, with a possible D match to TRBD2 (8 bases). The CDR3 loop spans 17 amino acids. V lost 1 base and J lost 0, with 14 bases in between. Per the germline V gene, CDR1 is SNHLY and CDR2 is FYNNEI.